This T cell receptor (beta chain) comes out of a study of tumor-infiltrating lymphocytes in primary liver carcinoma. Co-extraction of RNA and DNA was performed on about 18-30 mg of unsorted bulk tissue. The investigators made TCR beta cDNA from around 540 ng total RNA, using a constant-region primer. ARM-PCR, slightly modified, supplied the TCR beta libraries through three nested multiplex PCR rounds. A C-beta reverse primer was combined with TRBV1-TRBV30 forward primers in the first two PCR rounds, and each round had approximately 10 cycles. TCRdb used MiXCR to reprocess the multiplex PCR reads, holding one entry per CDR3 protein. The table shows fewer than 200,000 distinct CDR3 sequences, with about 85% occurring only once. Trimming pared 0 bases from V and 7 bases from J, leaving 15 bases between. CDR1 and CDR2 from the germline V gene are LGHNA and YSLEER. The CDR3 loop spans 15 amino acids. This clonotype was detected only a few times.

Sequenced material: tumor tissue from primary liver carcinoma. This TCR came from a man aged 35 to 55 with primary liver carcinoma and hepatitis B virus infection. V and J are TRBV4-3 and TRBJ1-2, with D unresolved. In nucleotides, the CDR3 is TGCGCCAGCAGCCAAGATACGCGGGAGCCTCGTGGCTACACCTTC. Its translation is CASSQDTREPRGYTF.